The source of this TCR beta chain is a study of T cell responses to AZD1222 COVID-19 vaccine. Overall study results and limits: After the peak T cell response, and only then, were repertoires sampled.

Produced via immunoSEQ multiplex PCR; TCRdb's table is partial and in-frame only. This table holds about 120,000 clones, under 95% found once. Per the germline V gene, CDR1 is SGDLS and CDR2 is YYNGEE. The CDR3 contains 14 residues. V lost 3 bases and J 6 bases, leaving 15 bases between the germline ends. Second-dose recipients at about 4 or about 12 weeks were treated as one pooled group. Of note for this clone: Antigen unknown.

The chain carries TRBV9 and TRBJ1-2; D perhaps matches TRBD1 (5 bases). The starting material was peripheral blood, obtained 28 days after the second AZD1222 dose. The sequence came from an adult who received the AZD1222 COVID-19 vaccine. Here the CDR3 reads CASSASQGFNGYTF. CDR3 DNA: TGTGCCAGCAGCGCAAGCCAGGGATTTAATGGCTACACCTTC.